Sequencing of this T cell receptor beta chain was carried out in a study of blood T cell repertoires in COVID-19 (dated by TCRdb to 2018 to 2021). About the study as a whole: Samples from collaborators originated in the United States, Italy and Spain and spanned both the acute and convalescent phases of COVID-19. The prospective study material was composed of cDNA or gDNA derived from T cells, B-cell-depleted T cells, or PBMCs. Deeply sampled blood TCRbeta repertoires from subjects exposed to, actively infected with, or recovered from COVID-19 were included in the dataset. The repertoires were released in a freely available public database meant as a resource for research on the immune response to SARS-CoV-2. The samples were drawn from two sources: the first 160 participants of the ongoing ImmuneRACE study, and 1,254 subjects contributed by 6 global collaborators. Nearly every sample came with metadata listing a de-identified subject ID, COVID-19 status, age in years and sex. Where available, HLA class I and class II types were taken from metadata supplied by the sample provider and were not determined by assay-based typing.

The CDR3 sequence holds 14 residues, the cysteine and phenylalanine included. The DNA shown is the 42-base CDR3, in frame from base 1. Taken from the germline V gene, the CDR1 and CDR2 loops are MDHEN and SYDVKM. The junction carries 15 bases between V and J, which are trimmed by 3 bases and 6 bases respectively. Results the study describes overall, beyond this receptor: How much clinical and demographic metadata was included differed by source and by participant, and the metadata was provided uncurated.

As regards this clone: Its antigen is still unknown. Base qualities are missing; no much larger clone stands one base away.

The immunoSEQ Assay, a bias-controlled multiplex PCR, was used to amplify TCRbeta CDR3 regions from genomic DNA. Regarding the original processing steps: The number of nucleated cells in each sample was estimated by amplification of reference gene primers within the assay. To quantify the absolute abundance of each unique TCRbeta CDR3 rearrangement, sequence reads were collapsed and filtered. For each sample, productive Simpson clonality was calculated as the square root of Simpson's diversity index over productive rearrangements. TCRdb carries this immuneACCESS record with in-frame sequences only. Its versions omit some clonotypes, under half of them owing to an unresolved V gene in the studies checked, with the rest unexplained. V and J calls and clone size are given by that table; D and trimming were obtained from the DNA. This sample has about 310,000 clones in its table, and roughly 89% of those were observed once. The top ten constitute around 9% of the sample.

Participants in the prospective study were aged about 18 to 90 years, lived in 20 to 25 United States geographic areas, and enrolled through a virtual design. In the prospective study, cohorts were assigned on the basis of participant-reported clinical history obtained from a screening survey and a study questionnaire. ImmuneRACE Cohort 3 recovered participants were defined by two consecutive negative NP/OP PCR tests, healthcare professional clearance, or symptom resolution. Each participant in the prospective study had whole blood, serum and a nasopharyngeal or oropharyngeal swab collected by mobile phlebotomists. Over a roughly 2-month period, participants in the prospective study had the option of providing additional blood draws and questionnaires. Before DNA extraction, blood samples from the prospective study were shipped at room temperature or frozen.

Specimen: PBMCs or T cells enriched from blood (not recorded which). Recombination connected TRBV28 to TRBJ2-7, with an unclear D gene assignment. The sequence derives from a woman aged 18-29 years who had recovered from COVID-19. The CDR3 is CASSFRPQNSEQYF. The DNA sequence is given as TGTGCCAGCAGTTTCCGCCCCCAAAACTCCGAGCAGTACTTC.